This T cell receptor beta chain was sequenced for a study of vaccination and CD4 T cells after COVID-19. Study as a whole: The authors used overlapping spike peptides from SARS-CoV-2, HCoV-NL63, HCoV-OC43 and HCoV-229E to stimulate cells. Broader study findings: Median SARS-CoV-2-reactive clonotype numbers rose nonsignificantly, about 20 to 40. Spike mono-reactivity was evident in 304 of the 307 vaccine-specific clones derived from convalescent patients.

This sample's treatment: roughly 11-day PBMC culture with coronavirus spike peptide pools or control peptides (ViraFEST assay). The unexposed donor provided CD4+ T cells, which were taken before the COVID-19 pandemic (2011-2018). With the Oncomine TCR Beta short-read assay, DNA from cultured CD4+ T cells was sequenced. In this case, cultured CD4+ T cells provided the extracted genomic DNA. TCRdb re-derived calls from the PCR reads in MiXCR, one entry per CDR3 protein. The sample records several thousand distinct CDR3 sequences, 34% being singletons. A remark on this clonotype: Its antigen is not known.

In germline, CDR1 is MNHNS, CDR2 SASEGT. V was pared by 2 bases and J by 6 bases, with 2 bases of the junction left unmatched. The CDR3 extends over 14 amino acids. V and J are TRBV6-1 and TRBJ2-1, with 9 bases lining up with TRBD2. This receptor was obtained from a human donor in good health. Sequenced input: CD4+ T cells from blood, cultured in vitro. This CDR3 is CASSEWRGGNEQFF. CDR3 bases: TGTGCCAGCAGTGAATGGCGGGGGGGCAATGAGCAGTTCTTC.